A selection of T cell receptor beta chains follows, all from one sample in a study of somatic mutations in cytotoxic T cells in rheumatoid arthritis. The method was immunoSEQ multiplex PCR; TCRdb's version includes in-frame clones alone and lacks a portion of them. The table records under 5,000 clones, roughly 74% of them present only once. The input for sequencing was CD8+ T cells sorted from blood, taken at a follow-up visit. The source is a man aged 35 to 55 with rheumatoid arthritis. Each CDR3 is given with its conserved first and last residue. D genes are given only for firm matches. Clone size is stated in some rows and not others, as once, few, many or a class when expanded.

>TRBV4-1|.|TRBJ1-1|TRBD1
CASSQAGRDRTYNTEAFF
TGCGCCAGCAGCCAAGCTGGACGGGACAGGACTTATAACACTGAAGCTTTCTTT
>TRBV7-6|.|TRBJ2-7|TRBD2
CASSYRGVGYEQYF
TGTGCCAGCAGCTATCGGGGGGTCGGCTACGAGCAGTACTTC
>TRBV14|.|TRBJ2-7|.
CASSPETTYEQYF
TGTGCCAGCAGCCCGGAGACCACCTACGAGCAGTACTTC
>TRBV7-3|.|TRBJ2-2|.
CASSAQKFNTGELFF
TGTGCCAGCAGCGCCCAGAAATTCAACACCGGGGAGCTGTTTTTT
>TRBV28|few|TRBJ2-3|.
CASSPTRTDTQYF
TGTGCCAGCAGCCCGACTAGGACAGATACGCAGTATTTT
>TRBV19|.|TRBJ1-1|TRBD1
CASSISTGVDAFF
TGTGCCAGTAGTATCTCGACAGGGGTGGATGCTTTCTTT
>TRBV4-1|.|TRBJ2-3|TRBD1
CASSQGDSLADTQYF
TGCGCCAGCAGCCAAGGGGACAGTCTCGCAGATACGCAGTATTTT
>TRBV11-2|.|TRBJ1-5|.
CASSLDRGNQPQHF
TGTGCCAGCAGCTTAGACAGGGGCAATCAGCCCCAGCATTTT
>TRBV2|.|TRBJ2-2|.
CASSGAYHRGAVF
TGTGCCAGCAGTGGCGCATACCACCGGGGAGCTGTTTTT
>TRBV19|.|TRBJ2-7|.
CASSIGFGYEQYF
TGTGCCAGTAGTATAGGGTTCGGCTACGAGCAGTACTTC
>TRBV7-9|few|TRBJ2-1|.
CASSLTESSYNEQFF
TGTGCCAGCAGCTTAACGGAGAGCTCCTACAATGAGCAGTTCTTC
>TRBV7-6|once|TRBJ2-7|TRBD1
CASSPGQGRTYEQYF
TGTGCCAGCAGCCCCGGACAGGGCCGAACCTACGAGCAGTACTTC
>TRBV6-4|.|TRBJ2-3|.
CASSDSGASTDTQYF
TGTGCCAGCAGTGACTCGGGGGCTAGCACAGATACGCAGTATTTT
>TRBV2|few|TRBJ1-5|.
CASSDSGSPPQHF
TGTGCCAGCAGTGATTCAGGTTCACCGCCCCAGCATTTT
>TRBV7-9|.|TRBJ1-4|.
CASSSRTVNEKLFF
TGTGCCAGCAGCTCCCGGACGGTGAATGAAAAACTGTTTTTT
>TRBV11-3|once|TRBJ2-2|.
CASSLAWDTGELFF
TGTGCCAGCAGCTTAGCCTGGGATACCGGGGAGCTGTTTTTT
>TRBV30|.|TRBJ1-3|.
CAWIGVENTIYF
TGTGCCTGGATAGGAGTGGAAAACACCATATATTTT
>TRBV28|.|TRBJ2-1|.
CASSLQGSYNEQFF
TGTGCCAGCAGTTTACAGGGCTCCTACAATGAGCAGTTCTTC
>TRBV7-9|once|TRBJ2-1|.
CASSLDPNEQFF
TGTGCCAGCAGCTTAGATCCGAATGAGCAGTTCTTC
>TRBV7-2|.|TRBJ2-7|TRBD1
CASSLIPRTGIEQYF
TGTGCCAGCAGCTTAATACCCAGGACAGGCATTGAGCAGTACTTC
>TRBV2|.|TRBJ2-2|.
CASSPFLVDTGELFF
TGTGCCAGCAGCCCCTTTTTGGTGGACACCGGGGAGCTGTTTTTT
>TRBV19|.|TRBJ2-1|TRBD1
CASEFSPSGGLINNEQFF
TGTGCCAGTGAATTCTCTCCGTCAGGGGGCCTGATCAACAATGAGCAGTTCTTC
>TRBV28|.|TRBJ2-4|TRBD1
CASSSPGQGSPIQYF
TGTGCCAGCAGTAGCCCGGGACAGGGTAGTCCCATTCAGTACTTC
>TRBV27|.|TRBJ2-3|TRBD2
CASSFRSGRTDTQYF
TGTGCCAGCAGTTTTCGGAGCGGGAGAACAGATACGCAGTATTTT
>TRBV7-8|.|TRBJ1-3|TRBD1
CASRPGRTGWDGNTIYF
TGTGCCAGCAGACCAGGGAGGACAGGATGGGACGGAAACACCATATATTTT
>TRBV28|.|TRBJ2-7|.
CASSSGPPYEQYF
TGTGCCAGCAGTTCCGGCCCGCCGTACGAGCAGTACTTC
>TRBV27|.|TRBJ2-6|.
CASSLSVGYGANVLTF
TGTGCCAGCAGTTTATCGGTCGGATATGGGGCCAACGTCCTGACTTTC
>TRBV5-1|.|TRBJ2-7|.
CASSDDTTVYEQYF
TGCGCCAGCAGCGACGACACAACCGTCTACGAGCAGTACTTC
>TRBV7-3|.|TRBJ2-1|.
CASRLVDGLNEQFF
TGTGCCAGCAGGCTGGTGGACGGACTCAATGAGCAGTTCTTC
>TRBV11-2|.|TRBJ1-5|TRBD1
CASSARQGSDQPQHF
TGTGCCAGCAGCGCCAGACAGGGGAGTGATCAGCCCCAGCATTTT
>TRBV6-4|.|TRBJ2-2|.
CASSEGFGNTGELFF
TGTGCCAGCAGTGAAGGTTTCGGGAACACCGGGGAGCTGTTTTTT
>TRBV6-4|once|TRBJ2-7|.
CASKKGGVSAYEQYF
TGTGCCAGCAAGAAGGGGGGGGTGTCCGCCTACGAGCAGTACTTC
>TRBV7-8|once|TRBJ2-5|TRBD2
CASSLVPSGSGETQYF
TGTGCCAGCAGCTTAGTTCCTAGCGGGAGTGGGGAGACCCAGTACTTC
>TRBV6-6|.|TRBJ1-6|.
CASRPGMGPNSPLHF
TGTGCCAGCAGGCCGGGGATGGGGCCAAATTCACCCCTCCACTTT
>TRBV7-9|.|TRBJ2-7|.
CASSLPGYEQYF
TGTGCCAGCAGCTTACCCGGATACGAGCAGTACTTC
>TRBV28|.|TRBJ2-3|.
CASSLWTTTTTDTQYF
TGTGCCAGCAGTTTATGGACGACTACCACCACAGATACGCAGTATTTT
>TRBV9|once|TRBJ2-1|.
CASSPSSWGDEQFF
TGTGCCAGCAGCCCAAGTTCATGGGGCGATGAGCAGTTCTTC
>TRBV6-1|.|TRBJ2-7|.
CASSERQYEQYF
TGTGCCAGCAGTGAACGTCAGTACGAGCAGTACTTC
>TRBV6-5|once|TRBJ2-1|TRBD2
CASSSSGRSPNEQFF
TGTGCCAGCAGCTCTAGCGGGAGGTCCCCCAATGAGCAGTTCTTC
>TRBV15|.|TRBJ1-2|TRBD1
CATSSSRGSYGYTF
TGTGCCACCAGCAGCTCCAGGGGGTCCTATGGCTACACCTTC
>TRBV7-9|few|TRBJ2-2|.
CASSLSVTSNTGELFF
TGTGCCAGCAGCTTATCCGTGACCTCGAACACCGGGGAGCTGTTTTTT